The subject of this entry is one T cell receptor beta chain. This sample is drawn from a study of neurological immune-mediated disorders. Trimming removed 2 bases from V and 7 bases from J, with 8 bases in between. The CDR3 totals 12 residues. Germline V gene lookup returns CDR1 SGHDN and CDR2 FVKESK. TCRdb re-called the 5' RACE reads through MiXCR, storing one row per CDR3 protein. The table records about 66,000 distinct CDR3 sequences, roughly 3.2% of them present only once. The chain carries TRBV14 and TRBJ1-1; no clear D gene. Material for sequencing was PBMCs. This TCR was recovered from a middle-aged man with multiple sclerosis. CDR3 sequence: CASSQIRSEAFF. CDR3 coding DNA: TGTGCCAGCAGCCAAATACGGAGTGAAGCTTTCTTT.